The sequence of this T cell receptor (beta chain) was determined in a study of CD8 T cells in Susac syndrome (dated by TCRdb to the late 2010s). Study-level background: Whether CD8+ T cell activation and differentiation in Susac syndrome was antigen driven was tested using repertoire sequencing. The study compared CD8+ T cell repertoire clonality among about a dozen healthy donors, roughly 14 Susac syndrome patients and fewer than 19 multiple sclerosis patients.

Results the study describes overall, beyond this receptor: The study acknowledged that relatively few individuals were included in the TCR sequencing and HLA analysis.

RNA was extracted using the RNeasy kit, and about 0.5 to 1 ug of the RNA was reverse transcribed with random hexamers. The immunoSEQ multiplex PCR assay, which covers 54 Vbeta and 13 Jbeta segments, was used to amplify TCR beta CDR3 regions. PCR amplification bias was corrected by using a synthetic template baseline for primer optimization and computational correction. The paper's data handling went like this. Reads were assigned to V, D and J genes according to IMGT and analyzed in immunoSEQ Analyzer, with only productive sequences retained. Clonality was computed as one minus Shannon entropy normalized by log2 of the number of productive unique sequences. For each patient and control, public and private clones were evaluated within the 100 most prevalent clones. Clones were defined as Susac-specific when absent from the healthy and MS cohorts, from some 1,100 published viral clones and from other ImmuneACCESS disease sequences. The raw public reads went through TCRdb reprocessing: fastp at Q25, MiXCR clone calling, in-frame beta chains kept. All rows with the same CDR3 protein become a single entry with the most common DNA and genes. The V and J calls reflect TCRdb's pipeline rather than the authors' work. The sample table holds around 190,000 distinct CDR3 sequences, of which 85% to 95% were seen once. The ten top clones hold 0.15% to 0.2% of the sample.

Details on this clonotype: This receptor's antigen is unknown. Per-base quality was not reported, and no clone a single base away is much larger than it.

Peripheral blood CD8+ and CD4+ T cells from healthy donors, Susac syndrome patients and multiple sclerosis patients were profiled by high-throughput TCR beta sequencing. The multiple sclerosis controls were treatment-naive patients who had stable or active relapsing-remitting disease and met the revised McDonald criteria. Bulk CD8+ and CD4+ T cells were purified magnetically by negative isolation, whereas CD8+ TEMRA cells were enriched by FACS. Blood was collected in EDTA tubes and processed within 24 hours, with PBMCs isolated through density gradient centrifugation. PBMCs intended for TCR sequencing were cryopreserved in liquid nitrogen and thawed later in a water bath at 37 degrees C. The sorted or isolated CD4+, CD8+ and CD8+ TEMRA cells reached a purity of at least 90%. The CDR3 measures 16 amino acids from cysteine to phenylalanine. Left in the record is the CDR3 DNA by itself, 48 bases read in frame from the first base. V loses 7 bases, J loses 0 bases, and the germline ends lie 18 bases apart. CDR1 SQVTM and CDR2 ANQGSEA were looked up in the germline V gene.

Sequencing input: CD8+ T cells from PBMCs. Rearrangement joined TRBV29-1 to TRBJ2-2; TRBD2 is perhaps the D gene, given 6 matching bases. The sequence came from a human donor with multiple sclerosis. The CDR3 reads as follows: CSARVGAGSNTGELFF. The nucleotide sequence is TGCAGCGCAAGAGTCGGGGCGGGATCGAACACCGGGGAGCTGTTTTTT.